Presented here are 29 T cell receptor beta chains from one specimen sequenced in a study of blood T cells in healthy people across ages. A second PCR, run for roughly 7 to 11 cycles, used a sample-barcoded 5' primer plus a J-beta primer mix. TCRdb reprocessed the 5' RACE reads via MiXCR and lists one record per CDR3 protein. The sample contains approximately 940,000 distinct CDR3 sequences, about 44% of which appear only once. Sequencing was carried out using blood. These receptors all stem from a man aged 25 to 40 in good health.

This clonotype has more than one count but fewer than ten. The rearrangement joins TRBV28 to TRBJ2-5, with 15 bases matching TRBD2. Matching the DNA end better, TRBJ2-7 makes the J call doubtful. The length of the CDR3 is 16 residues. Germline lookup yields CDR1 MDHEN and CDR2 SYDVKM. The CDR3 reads CASSPGTSGGYYEQYF. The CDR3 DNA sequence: TGTGCCAGCAGTCCGGGGACTAGCGGGGGGTACTACGAGCAGTACTTC.

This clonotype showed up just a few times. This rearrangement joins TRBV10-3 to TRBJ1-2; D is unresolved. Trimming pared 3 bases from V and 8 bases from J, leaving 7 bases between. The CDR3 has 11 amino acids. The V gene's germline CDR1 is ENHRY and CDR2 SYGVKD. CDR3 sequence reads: CAISDVPGYTF. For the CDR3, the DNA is TGTGCCATCAGTGATGTTCCCGGCTACACCTTC.

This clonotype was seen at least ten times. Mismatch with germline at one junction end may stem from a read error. For the CDR3, the DNA is TGCGCCAGCAGCAAAGATGAGACGGTGGGGTCAGAGACCCAGTACTTC. Protein product: CASSKDETVGSETQYF. The chain carries TRBV4-1 and TRBJ2-5; D uncertain. Germline CDR1 MGHRA, CDR2 YSYEKL. CDR3 length: 16 amino acids.

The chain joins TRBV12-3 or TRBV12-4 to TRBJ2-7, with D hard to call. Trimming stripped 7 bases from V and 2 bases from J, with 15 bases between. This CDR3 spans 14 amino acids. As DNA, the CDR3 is TGTGCCAGCACTTTTCAGGACGGACCCTACGAGCAGTACTTC. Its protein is CASTFQDGPYEQYF.

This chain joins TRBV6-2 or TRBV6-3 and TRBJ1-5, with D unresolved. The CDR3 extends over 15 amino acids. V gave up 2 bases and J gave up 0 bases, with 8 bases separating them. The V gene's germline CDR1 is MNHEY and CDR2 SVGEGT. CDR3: CASSYRTYSNQPQHF. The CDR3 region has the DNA TGTGCCAGCAGTTACCGCACCTATAGCAATCAGCCCCAGCATTTT.

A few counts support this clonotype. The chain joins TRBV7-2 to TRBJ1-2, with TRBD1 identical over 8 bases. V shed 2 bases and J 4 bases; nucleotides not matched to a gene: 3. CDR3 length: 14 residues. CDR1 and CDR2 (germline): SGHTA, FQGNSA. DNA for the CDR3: TGTGCCAGCAGCTTAAACGGACAGGGCTATGGCTACACCTTC. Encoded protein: CASSLNGQGYGYTF.

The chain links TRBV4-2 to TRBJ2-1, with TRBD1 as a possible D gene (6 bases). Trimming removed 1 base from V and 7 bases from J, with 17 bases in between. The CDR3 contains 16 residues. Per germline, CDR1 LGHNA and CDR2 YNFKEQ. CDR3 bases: TGTGCCAGCAGCCAAGCTACCGGGACCACAGGGAATGAGCAGTTCTTC. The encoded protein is CASSQATGTTGNEQFF.

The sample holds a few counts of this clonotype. CDR3 loop: CASSQAGSNTDTQYF. In nucleotides, the CDR3 is TGCGCCAGCAGTCAAGCGGGGTCTAACACAGATACGCAGTATTTT. This sequence joins TRBV23-1 and TRBJ2-3, with D perhaps TRBD2 (6 bases). TRBV23-1 belongs to the ORF category, with a function that is uncertain. The CDR3 has 15 amino acids. Trimming removed 2 bases at V and 2 bases at J, with 11 bases between.

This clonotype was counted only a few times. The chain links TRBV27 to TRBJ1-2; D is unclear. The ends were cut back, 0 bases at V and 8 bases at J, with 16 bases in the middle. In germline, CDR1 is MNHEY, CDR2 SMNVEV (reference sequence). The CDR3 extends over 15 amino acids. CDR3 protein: CASSLSFGIGDGYTF. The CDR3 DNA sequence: TGTGCCAGCAGTTTATCGTTCGGGATAGGTGACGGCTACACCTTC.

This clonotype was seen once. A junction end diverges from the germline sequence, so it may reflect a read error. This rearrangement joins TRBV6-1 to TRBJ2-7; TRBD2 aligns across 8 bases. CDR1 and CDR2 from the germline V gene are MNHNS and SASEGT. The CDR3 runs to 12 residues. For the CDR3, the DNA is TGTGCCCGCAGCGGGAGCAGCTACGAGCAGTACTTC. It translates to CARSGSSYEQYF.

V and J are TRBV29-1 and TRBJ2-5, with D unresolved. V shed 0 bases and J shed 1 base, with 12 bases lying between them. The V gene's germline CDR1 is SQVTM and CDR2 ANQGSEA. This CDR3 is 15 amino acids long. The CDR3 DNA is TGCAGCGTTGAAGATCTACGTGTCCTCCAAGAGACCCAGTACTTC. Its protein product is CSVEDLRVLQETQYF.

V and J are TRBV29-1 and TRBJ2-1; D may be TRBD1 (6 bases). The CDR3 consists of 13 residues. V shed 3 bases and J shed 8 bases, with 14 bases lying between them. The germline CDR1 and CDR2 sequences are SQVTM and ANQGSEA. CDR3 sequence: CSVESQGFDEQFF. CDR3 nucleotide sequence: TGCAGCGTTGAGTCACAGGGTTTCGATGAGCAGTTCTTC.

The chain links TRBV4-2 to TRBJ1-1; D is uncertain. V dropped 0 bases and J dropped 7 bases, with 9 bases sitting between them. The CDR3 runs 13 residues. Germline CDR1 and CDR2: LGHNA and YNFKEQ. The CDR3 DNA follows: TGTGCCAGCAGCCAAGATGTAGGAGGTGAAGCTTTCTTT. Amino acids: CASSQDVGGEAFF.

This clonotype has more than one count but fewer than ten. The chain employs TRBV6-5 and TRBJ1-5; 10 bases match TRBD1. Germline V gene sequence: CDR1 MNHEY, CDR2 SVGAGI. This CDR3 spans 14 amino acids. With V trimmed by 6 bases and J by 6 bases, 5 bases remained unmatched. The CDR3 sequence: CASRRTGGSQPQHF. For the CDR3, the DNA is TGTGCCAGCAGAAGGACAGGGGGGAGTCAGCCCCAGCATTTT.

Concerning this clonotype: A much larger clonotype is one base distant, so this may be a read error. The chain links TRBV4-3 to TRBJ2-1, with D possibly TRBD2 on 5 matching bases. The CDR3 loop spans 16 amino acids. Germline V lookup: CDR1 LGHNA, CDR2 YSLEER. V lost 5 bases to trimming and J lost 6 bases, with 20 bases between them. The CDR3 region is CASSDRRGPKPNEQFF. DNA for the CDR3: TGCGCCAGCAGCGACCGACGAGGGCCCAAACCCAATGAGCAGTTCTTC.

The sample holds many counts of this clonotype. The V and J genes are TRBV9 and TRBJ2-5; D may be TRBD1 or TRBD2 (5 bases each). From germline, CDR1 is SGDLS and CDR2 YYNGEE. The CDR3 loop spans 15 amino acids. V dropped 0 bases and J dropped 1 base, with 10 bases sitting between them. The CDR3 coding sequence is TGTGCCAGCAGCGTAGGTGAGGGGTTCCAAGAGACCCAGTACTTC. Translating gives CASSVGEGFQETQYF. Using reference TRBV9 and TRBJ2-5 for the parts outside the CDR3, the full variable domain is DSGVTQTPKHLITATGQRVTLRCSPRSGDLSVYWYQQSLDQGLQFLIQYYNGEERAKGNILERFSAQQFPDLHSELNLSSLELGDSALYFCASSVGEGFQETQYFGPGTRLLVL.

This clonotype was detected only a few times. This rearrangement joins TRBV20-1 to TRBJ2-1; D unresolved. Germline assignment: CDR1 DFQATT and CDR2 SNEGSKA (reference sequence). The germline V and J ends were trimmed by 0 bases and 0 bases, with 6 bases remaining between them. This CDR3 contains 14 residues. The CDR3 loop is CSARDMSSYNEQFF. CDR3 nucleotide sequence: TGCAGTGCTAGAGATATGAGCTCCTACAATGAGCAGTTCTTC.

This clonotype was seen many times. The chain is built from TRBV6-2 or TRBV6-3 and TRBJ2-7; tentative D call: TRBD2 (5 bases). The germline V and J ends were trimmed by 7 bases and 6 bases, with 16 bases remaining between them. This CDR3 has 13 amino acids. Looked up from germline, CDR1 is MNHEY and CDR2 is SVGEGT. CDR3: CASTTGGVREQYF. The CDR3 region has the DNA TGTGCCAGCACCACCGGAGGCGTCCGCGAGCAGTACTTC.

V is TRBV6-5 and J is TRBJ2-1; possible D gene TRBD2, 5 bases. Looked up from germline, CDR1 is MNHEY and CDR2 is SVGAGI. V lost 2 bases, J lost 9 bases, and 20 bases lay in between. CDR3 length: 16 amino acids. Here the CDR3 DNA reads TGTGCCAGCAGTTACCCGGGGATAGTGCTGGTACGTGAGCAGTTCTTC. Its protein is CASSYPGIVLVREQFF.

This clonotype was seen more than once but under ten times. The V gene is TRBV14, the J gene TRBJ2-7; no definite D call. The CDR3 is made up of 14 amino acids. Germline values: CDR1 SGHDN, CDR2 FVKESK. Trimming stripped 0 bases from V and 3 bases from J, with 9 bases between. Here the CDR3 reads CASSQEEGFYEQYF. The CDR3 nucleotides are TGTGCCAGCAGCCAAGAGGAAGGGTTCTACGAGCAGTACTTC.

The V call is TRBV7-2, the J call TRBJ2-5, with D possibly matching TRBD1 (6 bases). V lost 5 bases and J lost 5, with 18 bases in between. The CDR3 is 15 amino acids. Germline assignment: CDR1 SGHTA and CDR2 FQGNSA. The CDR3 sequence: CASSPVWTRGETQYF. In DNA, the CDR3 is TGTGCCAGCAGCCCCGTTTGGACAAGGGGGGAGACCCAGTACTTC.

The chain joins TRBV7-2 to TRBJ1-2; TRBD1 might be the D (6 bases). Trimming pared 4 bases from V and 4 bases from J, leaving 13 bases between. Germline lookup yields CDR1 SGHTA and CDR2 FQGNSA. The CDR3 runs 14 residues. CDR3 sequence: CASSSGSGAYGYTF. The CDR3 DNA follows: TGTGCCAGCAGCTCCGGCTCGGGGGCCTATGGCTACACCTTC.

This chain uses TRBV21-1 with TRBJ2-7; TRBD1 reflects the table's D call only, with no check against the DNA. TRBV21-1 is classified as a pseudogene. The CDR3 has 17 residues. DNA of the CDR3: TGTGCCAGCAGCAAAGGAAATCACCCCGACAGAACCTACGAGCAGTACTTC. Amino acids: CASSKGNHPDRTYEQYF.

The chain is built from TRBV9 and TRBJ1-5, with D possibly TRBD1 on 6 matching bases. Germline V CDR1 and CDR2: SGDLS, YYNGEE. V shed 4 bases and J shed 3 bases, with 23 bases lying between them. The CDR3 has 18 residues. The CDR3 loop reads CASSPDTGADSLNQPQHF. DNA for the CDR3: TGTGCCAGCAGCCCAGATACCGGGGCGGACAGCCTCAATCAGCCCCAGCATTTT.

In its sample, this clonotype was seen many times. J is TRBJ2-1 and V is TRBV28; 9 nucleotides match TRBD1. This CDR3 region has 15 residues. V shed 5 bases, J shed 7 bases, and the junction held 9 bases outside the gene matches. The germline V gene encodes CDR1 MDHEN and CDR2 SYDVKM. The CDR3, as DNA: TGTGCCAGCAGTGCGGACAGGGGAAGAGTTAATGAGCAGTTCTTC. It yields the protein CASSADRGRVNEQFF.

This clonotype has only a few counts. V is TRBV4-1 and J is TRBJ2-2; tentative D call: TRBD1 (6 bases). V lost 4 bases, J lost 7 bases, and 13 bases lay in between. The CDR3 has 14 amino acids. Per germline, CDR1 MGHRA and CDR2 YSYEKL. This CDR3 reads CASSPILRGGELFF. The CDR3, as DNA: TGCGCCAGCAGCCCAATCCTCAGGGGCGGGGAGCTGTTTTTT.

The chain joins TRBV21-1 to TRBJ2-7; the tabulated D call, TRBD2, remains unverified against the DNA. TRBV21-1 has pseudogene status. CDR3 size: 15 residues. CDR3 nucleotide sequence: TGTGCCAGCAGCGCCCCTAGTTGGGTAACCTACGAGCAGTACTTC. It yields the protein CASSAPSWVTYEQYF.

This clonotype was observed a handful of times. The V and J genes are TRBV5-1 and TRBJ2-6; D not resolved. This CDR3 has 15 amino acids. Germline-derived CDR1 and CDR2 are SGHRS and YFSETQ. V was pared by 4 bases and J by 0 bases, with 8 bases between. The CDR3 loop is CASSGLGSGANVLTF. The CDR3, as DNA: TGCGCCAGCAGCGGTCTAGGCTCTGGGGCCAACGTCCTGACTTTC.

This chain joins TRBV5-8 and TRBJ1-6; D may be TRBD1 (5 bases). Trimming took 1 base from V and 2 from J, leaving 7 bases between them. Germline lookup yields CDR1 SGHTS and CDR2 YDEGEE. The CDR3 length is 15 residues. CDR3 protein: CASSLRDPYNSPLHF. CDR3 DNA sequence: TGTGCCAGCAGCTTGAGGGACCCCTATAATTCACCCCTCCACTTT.